This T cell receptor (beta chain) originates from a study of T cells in Graves' hyperthyroidism and ophthalmopathy. Study observations and caveats: A model using 13 V-J features told ophthalmopathy apart from stable hyperthyroidism.

This clonotype was recorded at least ten times. Its target is unknown. PBMCs were collected from an approximately 9 ml volume of fresh peripheral blood. Amplified TCR beta CDR3 regions came from RNA transcripts. Initially, a first-round RT-PCR of the TCR CDR3 employed the HTBI primer set. TCRdb reprocessed the multiplex PCR reads via MiXCR and lists one record per CDR3 protein. This table holds around 500,000 distinct CDR3 sequences, 15% to 20% found once. The receptor comes from a woman in her 30s with Graves' ophthalmopathy. Sequencing was done on a sample of blood.

CDR3 sequence: CSASLTSGRTDTQYF. The CDR3 DNA follows: TGCAGTGCTAGCCTTACTAGCGGGAGGACAGATACGCAGTATTTT. The chain is built from TRBV20-1 and TRBJ2-3, with 12 bases aligning to TRBD2. Germline V lookup: CDR1 DFQATT, CDR2 SNEGSKA (reference sequence). There are 15 residues in the CDR3. With V trimmed by 3 bases and J by 3 bases, 4 bases remained unmatched.